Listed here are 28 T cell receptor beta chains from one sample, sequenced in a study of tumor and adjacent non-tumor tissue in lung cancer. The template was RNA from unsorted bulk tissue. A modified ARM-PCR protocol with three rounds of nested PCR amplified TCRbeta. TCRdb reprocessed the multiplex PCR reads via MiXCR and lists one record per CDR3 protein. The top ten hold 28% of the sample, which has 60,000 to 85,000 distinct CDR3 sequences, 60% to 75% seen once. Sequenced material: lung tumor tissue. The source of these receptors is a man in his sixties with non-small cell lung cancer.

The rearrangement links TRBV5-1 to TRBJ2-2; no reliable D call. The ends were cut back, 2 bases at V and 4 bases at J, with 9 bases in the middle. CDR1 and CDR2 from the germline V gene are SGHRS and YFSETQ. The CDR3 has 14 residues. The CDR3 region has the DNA TGCGCCAGCAGCTTAGTACAGACCACCGGGGAGCTGTTTTTT. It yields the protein CASSLVQTTGELFF. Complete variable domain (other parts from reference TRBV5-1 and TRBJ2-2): KAGVTQTPRYLIKTRGQQVTLSCSPISGHRSVSWYQQTPGQGLQFLFEYFSETQRNKGNFPGRFSGRQFSNSRSEMNVSTLELGDSALYLCASSLVQTTGELFFGEGSRLTVL.

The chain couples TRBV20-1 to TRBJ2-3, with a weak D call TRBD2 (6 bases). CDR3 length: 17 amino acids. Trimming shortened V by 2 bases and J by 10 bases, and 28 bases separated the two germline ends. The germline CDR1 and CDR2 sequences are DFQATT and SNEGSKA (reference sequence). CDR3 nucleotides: TGCAGTGCTAGAAATCCGGTGGGCAGCGGGCTGTGTGATGCGCAGTATTTT. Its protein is CSARNPVGSGLCDAQYF.

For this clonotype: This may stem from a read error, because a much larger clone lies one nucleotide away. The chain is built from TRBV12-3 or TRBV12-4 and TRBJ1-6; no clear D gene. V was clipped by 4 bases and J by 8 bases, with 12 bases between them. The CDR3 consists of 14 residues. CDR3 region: CASSWWGLDSPLHF. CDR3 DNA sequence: TGTGCCAGCAGTTGGTGGGGATTGGATTCACCCCTCCACTTT.

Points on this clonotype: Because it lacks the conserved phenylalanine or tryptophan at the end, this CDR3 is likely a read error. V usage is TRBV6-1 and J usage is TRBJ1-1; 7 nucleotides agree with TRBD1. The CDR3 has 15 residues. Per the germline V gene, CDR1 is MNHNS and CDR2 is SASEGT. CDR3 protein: CASSTQGILNNEAFL. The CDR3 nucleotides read TGTGCCAGCAGTACACAGGGGATCCTGAACAATGAAGCTTTCTTA.

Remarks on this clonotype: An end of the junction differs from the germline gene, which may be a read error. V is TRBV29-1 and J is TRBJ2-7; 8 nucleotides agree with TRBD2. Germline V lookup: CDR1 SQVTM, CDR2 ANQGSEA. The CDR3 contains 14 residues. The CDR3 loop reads CNVYTGTSSYQQYF. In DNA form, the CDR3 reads TGCAACGTATACACCGGGACTAGTAGCTACCAGCAGTACTTC.

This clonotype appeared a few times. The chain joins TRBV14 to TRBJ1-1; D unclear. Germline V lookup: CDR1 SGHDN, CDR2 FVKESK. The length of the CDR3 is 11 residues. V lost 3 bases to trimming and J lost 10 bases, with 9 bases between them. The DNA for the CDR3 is TGTGCCAGCAGCCATTATCGAGTAGCTTTCTTT. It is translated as CASSHYRVAFF.

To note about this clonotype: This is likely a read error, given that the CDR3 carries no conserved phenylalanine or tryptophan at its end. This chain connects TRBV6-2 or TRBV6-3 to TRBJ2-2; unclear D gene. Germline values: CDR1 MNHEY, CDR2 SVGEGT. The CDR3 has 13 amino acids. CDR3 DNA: TGTGCCAGCGGTTACTTAGACACCGGGGAGCTGTTTCTT. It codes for CASGYLDTGELFL.

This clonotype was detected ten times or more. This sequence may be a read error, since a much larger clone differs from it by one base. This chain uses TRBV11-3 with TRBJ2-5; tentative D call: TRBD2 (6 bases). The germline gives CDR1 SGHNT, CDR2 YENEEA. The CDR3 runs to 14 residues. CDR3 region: CANSLGGEGKTQYF. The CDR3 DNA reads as TGTGCCAACAGCTTAGGAGGGGAAGGCAAGACCCAGTACTTC.

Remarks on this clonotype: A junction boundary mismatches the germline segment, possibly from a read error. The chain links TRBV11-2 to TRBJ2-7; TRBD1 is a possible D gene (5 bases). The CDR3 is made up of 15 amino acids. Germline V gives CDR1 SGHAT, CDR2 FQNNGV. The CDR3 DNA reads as TGTGCCAGCAGCTTGGATCTACGACAGCCTTACAAGCAGTATTTC. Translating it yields CASSLDLRQPYKQYF. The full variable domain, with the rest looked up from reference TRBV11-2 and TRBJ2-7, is EAGVAQSPRYKIIEKRQSVAFWCNPISGHATLYWYQQILGQGPKLLIQFQNNGVVDDSQLPKDRFSAERLKGVDSTLKIQPAKLEDSAVYLCASSLDLRQPYKQYFGPGTRLTVT.

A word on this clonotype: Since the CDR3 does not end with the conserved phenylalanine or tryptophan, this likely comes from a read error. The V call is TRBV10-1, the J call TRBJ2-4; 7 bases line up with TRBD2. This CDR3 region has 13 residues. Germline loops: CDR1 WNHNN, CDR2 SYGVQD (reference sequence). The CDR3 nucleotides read TGCGCCAACAGTGATACGGCGGGGGACATTCAGTACCTC. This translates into CANSDTAGDIQYL.

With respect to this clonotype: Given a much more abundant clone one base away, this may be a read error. The CDR3 protein is CANSFGIDTQYF. CDR3 bases: TGTGCCAACAGCTTTGGAATCGATACGCAGTATTTT. The V call is TRBV11-2, the J call TRBJ2-3; D ambiguous. The CDR3 totals 12 residues. Germline V gene sequence: CDR1 SGHAT, CDR2 FQNNGV.

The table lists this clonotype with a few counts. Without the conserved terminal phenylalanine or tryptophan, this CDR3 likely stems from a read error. This chain's CDR3 is CASSQFKTSLYEQFL. The CDR3 nucleotides read TGTGCCAGCAGCCAATTCAAAACTTCTCTCTATGAGCAGTTCTTA. The rearrangement uses TRBV14 and TRBJ2-1; D gene ambiguous. The V gene lost 2 bases and the J gene lost 8 bases, with 16 bases spanning the gap. Germline V gene sequence: CDR1 SGHDN, CDR2 FVKESK. This CDR3 has 15 residues.

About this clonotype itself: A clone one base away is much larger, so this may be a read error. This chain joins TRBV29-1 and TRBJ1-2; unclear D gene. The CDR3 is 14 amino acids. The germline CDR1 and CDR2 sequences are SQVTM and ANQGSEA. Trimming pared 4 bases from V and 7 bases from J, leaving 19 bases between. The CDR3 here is CSVVLGRALGGYTF. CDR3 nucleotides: TGCAGCGTTGTGTTGGGGAGGGCGCTGGGTGGCTACACCTTC.

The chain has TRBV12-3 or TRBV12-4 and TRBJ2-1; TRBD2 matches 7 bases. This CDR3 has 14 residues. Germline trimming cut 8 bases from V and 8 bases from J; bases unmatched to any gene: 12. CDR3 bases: TGTGCCAGCTGTTATGGCGGGAGAGCCCATGAGCAGTTCTTC. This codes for CASCYGGRAHEQFF.

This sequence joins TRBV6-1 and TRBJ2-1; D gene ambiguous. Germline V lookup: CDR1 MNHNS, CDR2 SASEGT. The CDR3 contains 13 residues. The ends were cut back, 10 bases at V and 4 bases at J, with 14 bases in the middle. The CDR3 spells CATVGWSYNEQFF. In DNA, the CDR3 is TGTGCCACGGTGGGATGGTCTTACAATGAGCAGTTCTTC.

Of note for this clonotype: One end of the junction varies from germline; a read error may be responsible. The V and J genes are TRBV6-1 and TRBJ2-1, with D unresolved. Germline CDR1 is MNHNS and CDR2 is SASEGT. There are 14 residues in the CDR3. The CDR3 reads CTSTLGSSYYEQFF. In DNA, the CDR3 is TGTACCAGCACTCTGGGAAGCTCCTACTATGAGCAGTTCTTC.

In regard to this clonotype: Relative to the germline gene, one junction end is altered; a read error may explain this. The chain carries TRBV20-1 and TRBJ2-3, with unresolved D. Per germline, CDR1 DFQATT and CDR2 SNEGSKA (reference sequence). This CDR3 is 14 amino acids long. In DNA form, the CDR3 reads TGCATTGCTACGTTCGTAGGAGGCACAGATACGCAGTATTTT. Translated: CIATFVGGTDTQYF.

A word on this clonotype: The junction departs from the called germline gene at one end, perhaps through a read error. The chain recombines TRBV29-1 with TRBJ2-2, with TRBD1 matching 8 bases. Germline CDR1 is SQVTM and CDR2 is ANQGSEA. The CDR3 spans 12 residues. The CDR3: CSVPAGGGELLF. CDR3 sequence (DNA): TGCAGCGTTCCCGCAGGGGGCGGGGAACTGTTGTTT.

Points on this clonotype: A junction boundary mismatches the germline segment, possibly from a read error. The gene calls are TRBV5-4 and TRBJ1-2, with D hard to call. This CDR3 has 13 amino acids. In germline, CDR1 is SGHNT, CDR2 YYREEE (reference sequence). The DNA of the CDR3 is TGTGCCATCAGCACGACGGTGGCTTATGGTTACACCTTC. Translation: CAISTTVAYGYTF. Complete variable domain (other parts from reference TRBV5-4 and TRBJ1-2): ETGVTQSPTHLIKTRGQQVTLRCSSQSGHNTVSWYQQALGQGPQFIFQYYREEENGRGNFPPRFSGLQFPNYSSELNVNALELDDSALYLCAISTTVAYGYTFGSGTRLTVV.

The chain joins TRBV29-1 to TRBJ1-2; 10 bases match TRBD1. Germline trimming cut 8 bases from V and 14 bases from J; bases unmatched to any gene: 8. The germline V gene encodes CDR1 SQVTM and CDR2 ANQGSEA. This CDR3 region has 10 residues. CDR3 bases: TGCAGCTCTAGGGACAGGGGCCAGACCTTC. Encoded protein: CSSRDRGQTF. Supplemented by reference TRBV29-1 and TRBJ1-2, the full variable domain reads SAVISQKPSRDICQRGTSLTIQCQVDSQVTMMFWYRQQPGQSLTLIATANQGSEATYESGFVIDKFPISRPNLTFSTLTVSNMSPEDSSIYLCSSRDRGQTFGSGTRLTVV.

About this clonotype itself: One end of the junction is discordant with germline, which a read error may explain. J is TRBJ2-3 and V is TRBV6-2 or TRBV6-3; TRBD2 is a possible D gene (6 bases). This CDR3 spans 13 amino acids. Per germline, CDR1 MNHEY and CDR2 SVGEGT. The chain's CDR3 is CACIGSSTNTKYF. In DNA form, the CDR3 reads TGTGCCTGTATCGGGAGTAGCACAAATACGAAGTATTTT.

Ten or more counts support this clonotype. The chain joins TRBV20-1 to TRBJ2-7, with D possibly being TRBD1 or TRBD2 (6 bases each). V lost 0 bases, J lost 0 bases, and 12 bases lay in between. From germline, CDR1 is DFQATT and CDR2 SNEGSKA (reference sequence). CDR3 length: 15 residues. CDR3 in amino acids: CSARDGGGGSYEQYF. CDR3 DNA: TGCAGTGCTAGAGATGGAGGGGGAGGCTCCTACGAGCAGTACTTC.

CDR3: CSASRQTGTYSNQFQHF. The CDR3 region has the DNA TGCAGTGCTAGCCGCCAGACAGGGACCTACAGCAATCAGTTCCAGCATTTT. This chain connects TRBV20-1 to TRBJ1-5; TRBD1 agrees at 7 bases. J was trimmed by 12 bases and V by 3 bases; bases with no gene match: 23. CDR1 and CDR2 (germline): DFQATT, SNEGSKA (reference sequence). CDR3 length equals 17 residues.

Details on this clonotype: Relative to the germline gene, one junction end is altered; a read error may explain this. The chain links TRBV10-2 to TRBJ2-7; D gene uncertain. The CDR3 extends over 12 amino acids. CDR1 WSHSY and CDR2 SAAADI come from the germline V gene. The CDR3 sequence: CASCAVALEHYF. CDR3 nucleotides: TGCGCAAGCTGTGCAGTTGCGCTCGAGCACTACTTC.

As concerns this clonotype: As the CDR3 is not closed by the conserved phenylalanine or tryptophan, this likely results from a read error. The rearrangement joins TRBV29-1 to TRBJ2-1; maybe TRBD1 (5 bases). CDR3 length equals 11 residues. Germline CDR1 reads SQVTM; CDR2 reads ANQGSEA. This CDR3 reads CSVDTYKEQFL. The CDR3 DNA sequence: TGCAGCGTGGACACTTACAAAGAGCAGTTCTTA.

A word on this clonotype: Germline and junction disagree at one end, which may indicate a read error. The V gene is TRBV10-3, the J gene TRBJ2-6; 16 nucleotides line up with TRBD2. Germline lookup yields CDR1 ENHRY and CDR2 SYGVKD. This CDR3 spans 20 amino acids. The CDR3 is CVNSEHGTSGRDSGANVLTF. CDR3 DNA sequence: TGTGTCAACAGTGAACATGGGACTAGCGGGAGGGACTCTGGGGCCAACGTCCTGACCTTT.

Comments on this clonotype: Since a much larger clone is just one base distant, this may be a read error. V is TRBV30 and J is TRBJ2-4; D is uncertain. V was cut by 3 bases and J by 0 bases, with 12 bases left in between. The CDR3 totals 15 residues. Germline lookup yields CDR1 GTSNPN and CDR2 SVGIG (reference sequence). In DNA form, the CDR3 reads TGTGCCTGGAGAAAAAGGACGCTAGCCAAAAACATTCAGTACTTC. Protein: CAWRKRTLAKNIQYF.

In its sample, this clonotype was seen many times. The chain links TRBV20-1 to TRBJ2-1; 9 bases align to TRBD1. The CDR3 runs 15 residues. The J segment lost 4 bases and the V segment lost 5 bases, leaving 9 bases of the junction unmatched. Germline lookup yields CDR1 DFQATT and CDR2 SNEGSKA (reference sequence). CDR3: CSARPGQGLYNEQFF. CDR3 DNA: TGCAGTGCTCGGCCGGGACAGGGTCTTTACAATGAGCAGTTCTTC.